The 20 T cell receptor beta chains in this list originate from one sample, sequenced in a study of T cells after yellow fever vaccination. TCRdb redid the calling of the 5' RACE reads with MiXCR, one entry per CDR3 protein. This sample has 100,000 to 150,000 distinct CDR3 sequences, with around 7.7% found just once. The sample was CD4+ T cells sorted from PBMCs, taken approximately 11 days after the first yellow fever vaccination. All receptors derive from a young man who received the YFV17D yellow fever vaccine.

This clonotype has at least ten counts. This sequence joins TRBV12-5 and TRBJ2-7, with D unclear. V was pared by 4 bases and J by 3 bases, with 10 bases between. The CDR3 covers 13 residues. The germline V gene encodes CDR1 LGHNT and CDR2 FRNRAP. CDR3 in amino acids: CASGSLISYEQYF. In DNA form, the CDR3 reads TGTGCTAGTGGTTCCCTCATCAGCTACGAGCAGTACTTC.

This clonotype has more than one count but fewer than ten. CDR3 DNA: TGTGCCAGCAGCTCGGGACAGGTTTACTACGAGCAGTACGTC. Its translation: CASSSGQVYYEQYV. The chain is built from TRBV11-2 and TRBJ2-7; 8 bases align to TRBD1. The CDR3 spans 14 residues. The germline CDR1 and CDR2 sequences are SGHAT and FQNNGV. Trimming removed 4 bases from V and 3 bases from J; junction bases left unmatched: 5.

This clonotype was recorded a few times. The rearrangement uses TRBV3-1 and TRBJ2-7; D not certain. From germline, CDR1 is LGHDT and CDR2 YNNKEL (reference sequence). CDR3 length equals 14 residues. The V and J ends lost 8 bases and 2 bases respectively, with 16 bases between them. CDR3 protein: CASQRTREAYEQYF. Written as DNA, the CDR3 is TGTGCCAGCCAGAGAACAAGGGAAGCCTACGAGCAGTACTTC.

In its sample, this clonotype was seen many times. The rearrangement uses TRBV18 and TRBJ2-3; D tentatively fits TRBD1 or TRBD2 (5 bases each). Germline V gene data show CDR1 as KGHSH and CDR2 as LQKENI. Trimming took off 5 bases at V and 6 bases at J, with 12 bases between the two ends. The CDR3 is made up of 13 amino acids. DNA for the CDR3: TGTGCCAGCTCATTCACGGGGACGGATACGCAGTATTTT. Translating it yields CASSFTGTDTQYF.

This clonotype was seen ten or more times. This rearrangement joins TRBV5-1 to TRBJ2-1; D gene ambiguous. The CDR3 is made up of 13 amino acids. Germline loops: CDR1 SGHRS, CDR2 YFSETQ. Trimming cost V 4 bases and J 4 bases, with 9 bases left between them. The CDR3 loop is CASSVQEYNEQFF. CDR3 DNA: TGCGCCAGCAGCGTCCAGGAGTACAATGAGCAGTTCTTC. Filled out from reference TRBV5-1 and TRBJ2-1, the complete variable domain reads KAGVTQTPRYLIKTRGQQVTLSCSPISGHRSVSWYQQTPGQGLQFLFEYFSETQRNKGNFPGRFSGRQFSNSRSEMNVSTLELGDSALYLCASSVQEYNEQFFGPGTRLTVL.

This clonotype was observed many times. The CDR3: CASSFQGYEQYF. Here the CDR3 DNA reads TGCGCCAGCAGCTTCCAGGGTTACGAGCAGTACTTC. V gene TRBV5-1 combines with J gene TRBJ2-7; tentative D call: TRBD1 (5 bases). CDR1 SGHRS and CDR2 YFSETQ come from the germline V gene. The CDR3 consists of 12 residues. Trimming left V 2 bases short and J 4 bases short, with 7 bases between.

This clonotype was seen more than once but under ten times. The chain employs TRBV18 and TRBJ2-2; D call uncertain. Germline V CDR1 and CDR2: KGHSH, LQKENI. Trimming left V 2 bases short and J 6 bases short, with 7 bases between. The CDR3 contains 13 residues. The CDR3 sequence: CASSPGYPGELFF. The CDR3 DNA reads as TGTGCCAGCTCACCAGGGTACCCCGGGGAGCTGTTTTTT.

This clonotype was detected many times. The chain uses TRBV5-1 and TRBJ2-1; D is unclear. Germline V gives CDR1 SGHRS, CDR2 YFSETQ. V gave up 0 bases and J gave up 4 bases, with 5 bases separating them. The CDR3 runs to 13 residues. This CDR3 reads CASSLDGYNEQFF. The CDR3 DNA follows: TGCGCCAGCAGCTTGGACGGGTACAATGAGCAGTTCTTC.

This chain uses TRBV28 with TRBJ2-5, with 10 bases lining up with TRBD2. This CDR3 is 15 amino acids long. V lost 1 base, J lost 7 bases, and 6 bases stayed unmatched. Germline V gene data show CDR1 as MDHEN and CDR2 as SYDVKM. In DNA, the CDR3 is TGTGCCAGCAGTTTATTGGCTAGCGGGGGCGTGACCCAGTACTTC. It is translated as CASSLLASGGVTQYF.

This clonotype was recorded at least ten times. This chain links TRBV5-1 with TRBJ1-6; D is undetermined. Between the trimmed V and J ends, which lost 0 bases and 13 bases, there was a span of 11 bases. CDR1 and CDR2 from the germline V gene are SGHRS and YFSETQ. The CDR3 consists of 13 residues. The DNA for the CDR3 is TGCGCCAGCAGCTTGGGTCGAGGATGGCCCCTCCACTTT. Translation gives CASSLGRGWPLHF.

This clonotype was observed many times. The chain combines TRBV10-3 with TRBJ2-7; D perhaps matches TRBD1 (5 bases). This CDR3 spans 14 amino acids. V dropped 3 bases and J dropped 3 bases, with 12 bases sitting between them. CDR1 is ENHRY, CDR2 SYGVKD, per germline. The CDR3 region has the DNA TGTGCCATCAGTGAAGGGCAGGGTCGCTACGAGCAGTACTTC. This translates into CAISEGQGRYEQYF.

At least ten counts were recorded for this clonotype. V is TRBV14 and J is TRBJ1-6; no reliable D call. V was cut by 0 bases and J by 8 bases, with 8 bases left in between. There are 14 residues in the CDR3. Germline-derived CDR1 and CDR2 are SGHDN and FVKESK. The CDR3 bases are TGTGCCAGCAGCCAAGAGGTTTACCATTCACCCCTCCACTTT. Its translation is CASSQEVYHSPLHF. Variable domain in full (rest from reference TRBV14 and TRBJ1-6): EAGVTQFPSHSVIEKGQTVTLRCDPISGHDNLYWYRRVMGKEIKFLLHFVKESKQDESGMPNNRFLAERTGGTYSTLKVQPAELEDSGVYFCASSQEVYHSPLHFGNGTRLTVT.

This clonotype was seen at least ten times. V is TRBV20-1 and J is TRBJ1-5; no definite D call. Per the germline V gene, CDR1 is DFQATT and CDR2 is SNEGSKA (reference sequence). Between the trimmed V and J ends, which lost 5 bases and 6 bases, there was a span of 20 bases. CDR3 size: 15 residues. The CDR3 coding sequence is TGCAGTGCTCAAGACTGGGAAGCAGACGGTCAGCCCCAGCATTTT. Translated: CSAQDWEADGQPQHF.

The CDR3 reads CASSDPTSTDTQYF. CDR3 in DNA: TGTGCCAGCAGCGATCCGACTAGCACAGATACGCAGTATTTT. This rearrangement joins TRBV5-4 to TRBJ2-3; D not certain. The CDR3 extends over 14 amino acids. Germline lookup yields CDR1 SGHNT and CDR2 YYREEE (reference sequence). Trimming cost V 4 bases and J 0 bases, with 9 bases left between them.

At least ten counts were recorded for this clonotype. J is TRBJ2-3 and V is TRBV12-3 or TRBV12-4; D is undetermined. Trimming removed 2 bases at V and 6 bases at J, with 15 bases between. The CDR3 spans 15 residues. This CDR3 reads CASSLMGRRLDTQYF. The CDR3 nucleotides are TGTGCCAGCAGTTTAATGGGCAGGCGACTGGATACGCAGTATTTT.

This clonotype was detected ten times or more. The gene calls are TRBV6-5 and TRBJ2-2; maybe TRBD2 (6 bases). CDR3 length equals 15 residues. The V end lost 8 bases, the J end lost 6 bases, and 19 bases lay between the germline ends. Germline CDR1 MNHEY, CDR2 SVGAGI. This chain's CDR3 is CASSIPGLLPGELFF. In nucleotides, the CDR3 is TGTGCCAGCTCCATTCCGGGACTCCTCCCCGGGGAGCTGTTTTTT.

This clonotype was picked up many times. The CDR3 sequence: CASSVEALRYNEQFF. CDR3 in DNA: TGTGCCAGCAGCGTAGAAGCCCTCAGGTACAATGAGCAGTTCTTC. The gene calls are TRBV9 and TRBJ2-1; D ambiguous. Germline V gene sequence: CDR1 SGDLS, CDR2 YYNGEE. V was clipped by 0 bases and J by 4 bases, with 11 bases between them. The CDR3 has 15 amino acids.

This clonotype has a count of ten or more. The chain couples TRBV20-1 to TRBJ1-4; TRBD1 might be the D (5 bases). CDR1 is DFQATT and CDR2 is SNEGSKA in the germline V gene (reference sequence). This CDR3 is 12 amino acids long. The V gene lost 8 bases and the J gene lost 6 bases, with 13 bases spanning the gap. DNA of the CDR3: TGCAGTACAGGAAATAGGCATGAAAAACTGTTTTTT. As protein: CSTGNRHEKLFF.

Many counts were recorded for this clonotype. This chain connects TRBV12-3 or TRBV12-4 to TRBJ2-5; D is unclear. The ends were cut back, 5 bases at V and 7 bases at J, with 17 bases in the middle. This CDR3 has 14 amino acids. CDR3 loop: CASSPPFWRGTQYF. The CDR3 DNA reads TGTGCCAGCAGTCCCCCTTTCTGGAGAGGGACCCAGTACTTC.

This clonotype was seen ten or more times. DNA of the CDR3: TGCGCCAGCAGTCGGGACAGGGCGAGAGAAAAACTGTTTTTT. As protein: CASSRDRAREKLFF. The chain employs TRBV5-1 and TRBJ1-4, with 9 bases that match TRBD1. Germline V CDR1 and CDR2: SGHRS, YFSETQ. The CDR3 contains 14 residues. Germline trimming cut 5 bases from V and 8 bases from J; bases unmatched to any gene: 7.